This TCR beta chain was profiled in a study of cytomegalovirus exposure and HLA in healthy donors. With 60 Vbeta and 13 Jbeta primers, the PCR was carried out. Produced via immunoSEQ multiplex PCR; TCRdb's table is partial and in-frame only. Its clone listing holds around 75,000 clones. V lost 3 bases to trimming and J lost 6 bases; unmatched junction nucleotides: 2. Germline V lookup: CDR1 SGHRS, CDR2 YFSETQ. CDR3 length equals 14 residues. About this clone: Antigen specificity is unknown.

General study points: Sequencing likely caused a cluster of highly shared sequence variants.

The sequence was obtained from a man aged 40-50 years in good health and CMV-seronegative. The sequenced sample was PBMCs. V usage is TRBV5-1 and J usage is TRBJ2-3, with 12 nucleotides matching TRBD2. This chain's CDR3 is CASSSTSGGDTQYF. CDR3 sequence (DNA): TGCGCCAGCAGCTCGACTAGCGGGGGCGATACGCAGTATTTT.